This TCR beta chain was found in a study of T cells in Graves' hyperthyroidism and ophthalmopathy. Amplification targeted TCR beta CDR3 regions from RNA transcripts. TCR CDR3 underwent first-round RT-PCR with the HTBI primer set. TCRdb recomputed calls from the multiplex PCR reads with MiXCR, one row per CDR3 protein. Of 370,000 or so distinct CDR3 sequences in the sample, approximately 14% were seen once. The table lists this clonotype with a few counts. Sampled blood dates from first hyperthyroidism diagnosis, and it precedes any ophthalmopathy symptoms. V lost 3 bases to trimming and J lost 5 bases, with 20 bases between them. Germline V CDR1 and CDR2: WNHNN, SYGVQD (reference sequence). The CDR3 contains 17 residues.

The chain carries TRBV10-1 and TRBJ1-5; possibly TRBD1 for D (5 bases). The receptor comes from a woman aged 18-30 years with Graves' hyperthyroidism that later progressed to Graves' ophthalmopathy. The sample taken for sequencing was blood. CDR3 protein: CASSDIRASGVDQPQHF. CDR3 in DNA: TGCGCCAGCAGTGATATTCGTGCGTCGGGGGTAGATCAGCCCCAGCATTTT.